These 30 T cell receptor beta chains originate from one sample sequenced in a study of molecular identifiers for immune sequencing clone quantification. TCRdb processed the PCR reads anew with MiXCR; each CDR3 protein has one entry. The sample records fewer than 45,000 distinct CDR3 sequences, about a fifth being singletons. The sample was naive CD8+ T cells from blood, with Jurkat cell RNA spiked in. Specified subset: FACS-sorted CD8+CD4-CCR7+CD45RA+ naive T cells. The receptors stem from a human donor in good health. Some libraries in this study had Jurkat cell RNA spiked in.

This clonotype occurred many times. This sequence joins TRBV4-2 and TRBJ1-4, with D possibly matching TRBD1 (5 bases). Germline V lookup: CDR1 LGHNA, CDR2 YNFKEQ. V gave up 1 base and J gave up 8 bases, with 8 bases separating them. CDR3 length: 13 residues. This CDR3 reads CASSQGAGEKLFF. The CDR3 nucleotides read TGTGCCAGCAGCCAAGGGGCAGGGGAAAAACTGTTTTTT.

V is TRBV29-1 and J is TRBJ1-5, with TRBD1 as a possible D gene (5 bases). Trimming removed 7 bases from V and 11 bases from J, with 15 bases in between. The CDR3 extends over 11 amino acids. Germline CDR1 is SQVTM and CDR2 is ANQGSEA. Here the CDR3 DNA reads TGCAGCGCCACGGGGGACGGAACCCAGCATTTT. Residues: CSATGDGTQHF.

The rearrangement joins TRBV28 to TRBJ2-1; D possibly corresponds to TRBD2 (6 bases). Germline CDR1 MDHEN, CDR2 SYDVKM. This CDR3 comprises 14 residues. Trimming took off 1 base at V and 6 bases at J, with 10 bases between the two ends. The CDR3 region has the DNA TGTGCCAGCAGTTTATCGGGACTTCTCAATGAGCAGTTCTTC. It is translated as CASSLSGLLNEQFF.

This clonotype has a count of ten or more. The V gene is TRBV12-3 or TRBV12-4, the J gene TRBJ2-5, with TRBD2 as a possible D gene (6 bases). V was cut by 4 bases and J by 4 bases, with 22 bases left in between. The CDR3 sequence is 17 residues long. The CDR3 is CASSSGLLESFGETQYF. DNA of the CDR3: TGTGCCAGCAGTTCGGGACTCCTTGAGAGTTTCGGAGAGACCCAGTACTTC.

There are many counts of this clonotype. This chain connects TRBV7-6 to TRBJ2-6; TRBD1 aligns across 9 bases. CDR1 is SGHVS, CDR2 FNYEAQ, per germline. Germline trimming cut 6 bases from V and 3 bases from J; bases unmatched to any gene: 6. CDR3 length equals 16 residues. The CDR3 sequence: CASSWTGVSGANVLTF. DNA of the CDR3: TGTGCCAGCAGTTGGACAGGGGTTAGTGGGGCCAACGTCCTGACTTTC.

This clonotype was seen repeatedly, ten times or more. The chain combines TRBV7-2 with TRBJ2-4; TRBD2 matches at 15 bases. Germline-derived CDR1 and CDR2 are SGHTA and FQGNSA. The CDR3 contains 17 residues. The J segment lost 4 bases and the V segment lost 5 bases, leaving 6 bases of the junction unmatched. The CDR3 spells CASSPGLAGGGKNIQYF. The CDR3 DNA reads TGTGCCAGCAGCCCGGGACTAGCGGGAGGAGGAAAAAACATTCAGTACTTC. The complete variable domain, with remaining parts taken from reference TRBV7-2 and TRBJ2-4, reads GAGVSQSPSNKVTEKGKDVELRCDPISGHTALYWYRQSLGQGLEFLIYFQGNSAPDKSGLPSDRFSAERTGGSVSTLTIQRTQQEDSAVYLCASSPGLAGGGKNIQYFGAGTRLSVL.

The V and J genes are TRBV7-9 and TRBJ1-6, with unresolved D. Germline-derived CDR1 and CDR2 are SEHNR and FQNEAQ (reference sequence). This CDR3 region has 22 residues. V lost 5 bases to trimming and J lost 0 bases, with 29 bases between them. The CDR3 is CASSQPEAPTDFTGSYNSPLHF. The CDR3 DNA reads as TGTGCCAGCAGCCAACCGGAAGCTCCTACGGACTTCACCGGCTCCTATAATTCACCCCTCCACTTT.

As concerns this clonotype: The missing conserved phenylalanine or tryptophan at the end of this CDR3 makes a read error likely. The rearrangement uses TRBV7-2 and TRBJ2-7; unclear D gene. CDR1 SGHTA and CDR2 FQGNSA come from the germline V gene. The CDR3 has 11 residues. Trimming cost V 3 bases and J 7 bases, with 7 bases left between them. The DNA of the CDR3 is TGTGCCAGCAGCTTTTCCTGGGAGCAGTACCTC. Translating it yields CASSFSWEQYL.

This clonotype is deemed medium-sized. CDR3 nucleotide sequence: TGTGCCAGCAGCTTTCTACTAGCGGGAGCTGGGGCCAACGTCCTGACTTTC. Its protein is CASSFLLAGAGANVLTF. This rearrangement joins TRBV7-8 to TRBJ2-6; 11 bases line up with TRBD2. From germline, CDR1 is SGHVS and CDR2 FQNEAQ. The CDR3 extends over 17 amino acids. V gave up 3 bases and J gave up 2 bases; unmatched junction bases: 3.

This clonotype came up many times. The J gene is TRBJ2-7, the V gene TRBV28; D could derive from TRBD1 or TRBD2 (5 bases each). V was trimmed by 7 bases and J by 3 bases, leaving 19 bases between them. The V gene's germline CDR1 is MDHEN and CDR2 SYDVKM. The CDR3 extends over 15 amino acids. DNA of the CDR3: TGTGCCAGCACCGACTCCGGGGCCCCCCTCTACGAGCAGTACTTC. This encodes CASTDSGAPLYEQYF.

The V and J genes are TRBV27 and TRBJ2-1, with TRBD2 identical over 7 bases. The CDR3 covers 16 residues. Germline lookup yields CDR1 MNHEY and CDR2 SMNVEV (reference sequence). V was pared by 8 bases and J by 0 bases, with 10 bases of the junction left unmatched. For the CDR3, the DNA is TGTGCCAGCCGCCAAAAAGCGGGGCGCTCCTACAATGAGCAGTTCTTC. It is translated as CASRQKAGRSYNEQFF.

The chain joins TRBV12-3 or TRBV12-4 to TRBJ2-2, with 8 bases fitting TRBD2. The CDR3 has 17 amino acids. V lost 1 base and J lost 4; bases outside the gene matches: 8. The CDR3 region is CASSLEQDGGGTGELFF. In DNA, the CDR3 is TGTGCCAGCAGTTTAGAGCAAGACGGGGGGGGCACCGGGGAGCTGTTTTTT.

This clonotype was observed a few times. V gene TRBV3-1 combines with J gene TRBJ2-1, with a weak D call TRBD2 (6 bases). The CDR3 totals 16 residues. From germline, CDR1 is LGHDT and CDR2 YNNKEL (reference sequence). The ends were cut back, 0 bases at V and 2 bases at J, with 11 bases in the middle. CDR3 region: CASSQDLRGPYNEQFF. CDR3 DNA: TGTGCCAGCAGCCAAGATTTGCGGGGACCCTACAATGAGCAGTTCTTC.

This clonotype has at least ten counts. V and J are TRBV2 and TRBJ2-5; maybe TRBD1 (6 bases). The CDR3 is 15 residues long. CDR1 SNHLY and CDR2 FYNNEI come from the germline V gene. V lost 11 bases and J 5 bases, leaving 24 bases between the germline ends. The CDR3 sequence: CAVSYYLGHLETQYF. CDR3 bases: TGTGCCGTCAGTTACTACCTGGGACATTTGGAGACCCAGTACTTC.

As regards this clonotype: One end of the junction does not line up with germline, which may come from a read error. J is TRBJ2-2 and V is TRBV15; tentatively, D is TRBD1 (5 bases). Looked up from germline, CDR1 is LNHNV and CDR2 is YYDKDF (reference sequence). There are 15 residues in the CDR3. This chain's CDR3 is CATSSWTQSTGELFF. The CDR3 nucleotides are TGCGCCACCAGCAGCTGGACACAGAGCACCGGGGAGCTGTTTTTT.

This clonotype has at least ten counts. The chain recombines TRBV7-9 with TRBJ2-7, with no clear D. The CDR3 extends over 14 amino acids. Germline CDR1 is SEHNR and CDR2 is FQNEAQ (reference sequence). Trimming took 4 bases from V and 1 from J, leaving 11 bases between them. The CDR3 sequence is CASSSPRHSYEQYF. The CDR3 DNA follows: TGTGCCAGCAGCTCCCCCCGACATTCCTACGAGCAGTACTTC.

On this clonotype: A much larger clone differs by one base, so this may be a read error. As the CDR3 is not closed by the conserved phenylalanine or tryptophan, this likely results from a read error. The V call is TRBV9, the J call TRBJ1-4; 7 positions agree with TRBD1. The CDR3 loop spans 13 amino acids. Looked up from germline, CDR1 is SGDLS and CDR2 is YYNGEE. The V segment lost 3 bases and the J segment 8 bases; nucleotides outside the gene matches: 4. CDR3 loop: CASSAGTVEKLFL. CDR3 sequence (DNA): TGTGCCAGCAGCGCAGGGACAGTCGAAAAACTGTTTTTA.

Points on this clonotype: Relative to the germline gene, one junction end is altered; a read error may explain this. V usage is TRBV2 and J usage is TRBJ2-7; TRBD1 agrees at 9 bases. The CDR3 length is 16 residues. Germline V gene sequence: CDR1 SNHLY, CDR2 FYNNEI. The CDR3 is CASSEGQQGALYEQYF. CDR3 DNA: TGTGCCAGTAGTGAAGGACAACAGGGGGCCCTCTACGAGCAGTACTTC.

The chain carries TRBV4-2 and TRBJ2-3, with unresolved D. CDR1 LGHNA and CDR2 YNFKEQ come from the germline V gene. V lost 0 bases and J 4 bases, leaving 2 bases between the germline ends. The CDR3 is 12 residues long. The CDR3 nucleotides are TGTGCCAGCAGCCAAGAAGCAGATACGCAGTATTTT. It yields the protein CASSQEADTQYF.

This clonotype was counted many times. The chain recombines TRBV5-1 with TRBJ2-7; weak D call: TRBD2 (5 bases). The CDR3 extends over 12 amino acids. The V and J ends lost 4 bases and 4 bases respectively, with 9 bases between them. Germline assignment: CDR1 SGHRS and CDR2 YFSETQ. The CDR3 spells CASSGSIYEQYF. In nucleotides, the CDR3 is TGCGCCAGCAGCGGGAGTATTTACGAGCAGTACTTC.

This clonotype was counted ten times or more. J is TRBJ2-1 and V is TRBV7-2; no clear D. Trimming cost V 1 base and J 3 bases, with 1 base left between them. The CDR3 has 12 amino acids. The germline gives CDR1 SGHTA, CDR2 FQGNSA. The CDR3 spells CASSLVYNEQFF. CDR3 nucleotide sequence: TGTGCCAGCAGCTTAGTCTACAATGAGCAGTTCTTC.

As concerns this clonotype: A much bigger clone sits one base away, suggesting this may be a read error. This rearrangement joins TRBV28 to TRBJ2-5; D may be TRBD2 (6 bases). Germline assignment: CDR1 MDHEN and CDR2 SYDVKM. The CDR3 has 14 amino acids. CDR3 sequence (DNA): TGTGCCAACAGTCCTCTGAGGGAGGTAAAGACCCAGTACTTC. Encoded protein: CANSPLREVKTQYF.

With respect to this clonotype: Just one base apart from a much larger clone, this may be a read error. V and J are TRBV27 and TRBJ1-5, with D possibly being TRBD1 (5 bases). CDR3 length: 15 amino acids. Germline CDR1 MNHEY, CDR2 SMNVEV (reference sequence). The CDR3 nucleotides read TGTGCCAGCAGTTTAAGGGGTGGGGACTACCAGCCCCGGCATTTT. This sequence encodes CASSLRGGDYQPRHF.

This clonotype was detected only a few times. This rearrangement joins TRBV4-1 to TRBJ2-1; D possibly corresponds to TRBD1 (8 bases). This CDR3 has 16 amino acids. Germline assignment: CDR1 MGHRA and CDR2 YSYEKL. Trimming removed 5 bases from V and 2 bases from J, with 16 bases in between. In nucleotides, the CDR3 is TGCGCCAGCAGCGGGGGGGCAGGGGGCCCCTACAATGAGCAGTTCTTC. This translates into CASSGGAGGPYNEQFF.

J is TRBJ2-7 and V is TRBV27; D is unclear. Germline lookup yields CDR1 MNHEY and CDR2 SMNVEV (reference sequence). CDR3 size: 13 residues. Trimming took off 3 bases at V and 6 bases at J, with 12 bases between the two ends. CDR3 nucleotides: TGTGCCAGCAGTTTGCTTCCAACCCTCGAGCAGTACTTC. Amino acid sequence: CASSLLPTLEQYF.

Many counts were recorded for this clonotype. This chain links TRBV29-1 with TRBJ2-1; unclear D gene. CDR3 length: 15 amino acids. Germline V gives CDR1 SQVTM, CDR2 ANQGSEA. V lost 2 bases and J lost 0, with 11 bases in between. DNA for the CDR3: TGCAGCGTTGAACCGGGCCGTAGCTCCTACAATGAGCAGTTCTTC. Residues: CSVEPGRSSYNEQFF.

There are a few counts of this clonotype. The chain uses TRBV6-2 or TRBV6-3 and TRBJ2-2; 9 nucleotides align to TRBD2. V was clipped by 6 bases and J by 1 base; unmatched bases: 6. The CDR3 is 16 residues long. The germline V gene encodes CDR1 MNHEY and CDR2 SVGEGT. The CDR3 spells CASSFSGSLNTGELFF. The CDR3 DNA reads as TGTGCCAGCAGCTTTAGCGGGAGCCTGAACACCGGGGAGCTGTTTTTT.

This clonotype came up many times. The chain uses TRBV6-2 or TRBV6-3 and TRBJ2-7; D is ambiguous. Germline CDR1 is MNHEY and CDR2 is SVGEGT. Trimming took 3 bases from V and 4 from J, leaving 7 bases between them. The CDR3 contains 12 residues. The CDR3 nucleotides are TGTGCCAGCAGTTATGAAGGGTACGAGCAGTACTTC. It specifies CASSYEGYEQYF.

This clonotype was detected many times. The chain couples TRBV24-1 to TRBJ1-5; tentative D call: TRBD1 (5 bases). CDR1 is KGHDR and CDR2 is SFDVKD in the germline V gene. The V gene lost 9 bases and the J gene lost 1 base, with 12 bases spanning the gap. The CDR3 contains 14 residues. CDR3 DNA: TGTGCCACCGCATCTAGGGGAAGCAATCAGCCCCAGCATTTT. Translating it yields CATASRGSNQPQHF.

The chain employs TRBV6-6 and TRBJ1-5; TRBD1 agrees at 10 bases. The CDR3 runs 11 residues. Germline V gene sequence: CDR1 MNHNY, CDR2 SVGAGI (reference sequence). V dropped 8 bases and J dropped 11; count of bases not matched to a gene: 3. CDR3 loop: CASFGTGAQHF. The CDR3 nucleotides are TGTGCCAGCTTCGGGACAGGGGCCCAGCATTTT.